The sequence of this TCR beta chain was determined in a study of CD8+ T cells in alopecia areata. Sequencing used cDNA as its template, made by extracting RNA and reverse transcribing it. TCRdb's table, derived via immunoSEQ multiplex PCR, lists solely in-frame clones and lacks some. This repertoire shows fewer than 150,000 clones, around 82% found once; its top ten account for 25%. The treatment was: oral pan-JAK inhibitor, 5-10 mg twice daily. It was from alopecia areata patients that lesional scalp punch biopsies and peripheral blood were collected. This CDR3 has 14 residues. Germline lookup yields CDR1 MNHEY and CDR2 SMNVEV (reference sequence). Losses at the gene ends were 9 bases for V and 2 bases for J; bases not matched to a gene: 7.

The clonotype was recovered from a human donor with alopecia areata. The V gene is TRBV27, the J gene TRBJ2-7; 10 bases match TRBD2. The sample was CD8+ T cells sorted from blood, taken at week 4, from a patient treated with tofacitinib. In DNA, the CDR3 is TGTGCCAGTTCAGCGGGGGGGAATCCCTACGAGCAGTACTTC. This gives the protein CASSAGGNPYEQYF.